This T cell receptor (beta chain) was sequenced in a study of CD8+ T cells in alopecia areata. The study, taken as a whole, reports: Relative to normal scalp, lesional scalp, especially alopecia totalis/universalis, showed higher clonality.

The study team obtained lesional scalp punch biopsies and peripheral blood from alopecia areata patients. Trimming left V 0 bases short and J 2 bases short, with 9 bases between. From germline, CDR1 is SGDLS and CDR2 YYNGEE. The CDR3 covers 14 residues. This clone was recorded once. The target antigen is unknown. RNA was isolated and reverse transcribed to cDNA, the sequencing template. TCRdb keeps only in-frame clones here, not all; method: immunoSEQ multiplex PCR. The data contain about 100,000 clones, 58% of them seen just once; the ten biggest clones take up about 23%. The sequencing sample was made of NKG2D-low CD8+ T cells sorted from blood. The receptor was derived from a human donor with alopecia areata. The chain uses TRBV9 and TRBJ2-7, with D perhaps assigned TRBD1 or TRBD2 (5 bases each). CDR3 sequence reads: CASSVGDAAYEQYF. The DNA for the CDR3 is TGTGCCAGCAGCGTAGGGGACGCCGCCTACGAGCAGTACTTC.